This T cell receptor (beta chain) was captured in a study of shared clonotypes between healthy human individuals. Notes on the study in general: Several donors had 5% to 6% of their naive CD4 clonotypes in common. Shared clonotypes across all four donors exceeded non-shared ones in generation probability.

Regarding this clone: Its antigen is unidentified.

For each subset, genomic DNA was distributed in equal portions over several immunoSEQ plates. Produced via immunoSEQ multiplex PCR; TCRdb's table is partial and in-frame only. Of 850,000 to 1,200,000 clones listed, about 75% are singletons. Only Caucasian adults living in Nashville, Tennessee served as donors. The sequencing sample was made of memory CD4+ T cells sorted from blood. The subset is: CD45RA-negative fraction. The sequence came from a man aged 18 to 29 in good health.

The DNA for the CDR3 is TGTGCCAGCAGTATCAGGGAAGCCTATAATTCACCCCTCCACTTT. Its translation: CASSIREAYNSPLHF. The chain couples TRBV27 to TRBJ1-6; perhaps TRBD1 as D (5 bases). V was pared by 5 bases and J by 2 bases, with 10 bases between. CDR1 is MNHEY and CDR2 is SMNVEV in the germline V gene (reference sequence). There are 15 residues in the CDR3.